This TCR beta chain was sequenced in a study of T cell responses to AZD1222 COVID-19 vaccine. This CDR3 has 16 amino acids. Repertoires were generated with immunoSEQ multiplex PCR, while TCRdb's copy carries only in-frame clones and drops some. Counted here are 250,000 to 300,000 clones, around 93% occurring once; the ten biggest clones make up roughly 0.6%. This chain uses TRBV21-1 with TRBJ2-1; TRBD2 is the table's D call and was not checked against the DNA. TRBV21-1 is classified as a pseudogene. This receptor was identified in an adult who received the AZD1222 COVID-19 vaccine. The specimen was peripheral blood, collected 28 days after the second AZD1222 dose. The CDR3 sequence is CASSKGASGRYNEQFF. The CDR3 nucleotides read TGTGCCAGCAGCAAAGGGGCTAGCGGGAGATACAATGAGCAGTTCTTC.